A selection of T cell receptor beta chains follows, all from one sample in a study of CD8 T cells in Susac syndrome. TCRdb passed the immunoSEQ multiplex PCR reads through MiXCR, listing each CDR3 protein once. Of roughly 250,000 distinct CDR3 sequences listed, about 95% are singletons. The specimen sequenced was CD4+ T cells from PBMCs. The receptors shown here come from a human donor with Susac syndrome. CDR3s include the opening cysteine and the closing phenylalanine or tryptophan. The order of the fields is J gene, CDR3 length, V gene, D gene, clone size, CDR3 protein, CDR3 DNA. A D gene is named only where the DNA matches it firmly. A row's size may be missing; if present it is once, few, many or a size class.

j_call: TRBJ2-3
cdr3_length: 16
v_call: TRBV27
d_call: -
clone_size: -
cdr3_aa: CASSLQAGWGTDTQYF
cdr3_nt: TGTGCCAGCAGTTTACAGGCAGGGTGGGGCACAGATACGCAGTATTTT

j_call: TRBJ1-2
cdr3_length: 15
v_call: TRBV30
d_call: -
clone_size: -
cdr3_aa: CAWSERLDSLYGYTF
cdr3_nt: TGTGCCTGGAGTGAACGACTCGACAGCCTCTATGGCTACACCTTC

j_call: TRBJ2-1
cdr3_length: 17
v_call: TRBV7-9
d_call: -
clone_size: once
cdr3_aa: CASSQLLGISVYNEQFF
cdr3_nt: TGTGCCAGCAGCCAGTTGTTAGGTATCTCCGTATACAATGAGCAGTTCTTC

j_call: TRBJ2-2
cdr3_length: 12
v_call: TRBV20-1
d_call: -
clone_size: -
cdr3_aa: CSASPGPGELFF
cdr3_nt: TGCAGTGCTAGCCCAGGTCCCGGGGAGCTGTTTTTT

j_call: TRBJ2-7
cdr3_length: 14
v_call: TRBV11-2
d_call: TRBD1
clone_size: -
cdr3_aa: CASSRDRDPPWQYF
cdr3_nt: TGTGCCAGCAGCCGCGACAGGGATCCCCCATGGCAGTACTTC

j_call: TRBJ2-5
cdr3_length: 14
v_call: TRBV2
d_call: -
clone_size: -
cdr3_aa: CARSTGRDRETQYF
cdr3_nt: TGTGCCAGGTCAACGGGGCGGGACCGGGAGACCCAGTACTTC

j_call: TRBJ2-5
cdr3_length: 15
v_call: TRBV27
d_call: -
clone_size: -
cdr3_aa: CASSPGESYQETQYF
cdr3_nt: TGTGCCAGCAGTCCCGGGGAGTCGTACCAAGAGACCCAGTACTTC

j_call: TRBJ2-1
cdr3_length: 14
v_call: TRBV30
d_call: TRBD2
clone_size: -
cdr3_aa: CAWRASGSHNEQFF
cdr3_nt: TGTGCCTGGAGGGCTAGCGGGAGTCACAATGAGCAGTTCTTC

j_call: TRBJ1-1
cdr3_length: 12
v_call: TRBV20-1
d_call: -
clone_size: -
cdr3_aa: CSAKTGTEEAFF
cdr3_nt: TGCAGTGCCAAGACAGGCACCGAAGAAGCTTTCTTT

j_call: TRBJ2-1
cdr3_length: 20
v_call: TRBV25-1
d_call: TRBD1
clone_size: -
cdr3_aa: CASSVTPGQGLVMDYNEQFF
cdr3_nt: TGTGCCAGCAGTGTAACACCGGGACAGGGGTTGGTGATGGACTACAATGAGCAGTTCTTC

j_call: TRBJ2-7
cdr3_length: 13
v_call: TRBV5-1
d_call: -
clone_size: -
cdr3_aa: CASSPSYLDEQYF
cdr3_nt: TGCGCCAGCAGCCCCTCGTATCTAGACGAGCAGTACTTC

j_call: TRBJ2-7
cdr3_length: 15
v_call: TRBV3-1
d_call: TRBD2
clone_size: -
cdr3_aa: CASSPVSGRAYEQYF
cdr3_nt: TGTGCCAGCAGCCCCGTAAGCGGGAGGGCCTACGAGCAGTACTTC

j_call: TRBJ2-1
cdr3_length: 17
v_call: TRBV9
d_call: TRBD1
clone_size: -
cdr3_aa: CASSVLGQGSSYNEQFF
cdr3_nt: TGTGCCAGCAGCGTATTGGGACAGGGGAGCTCCTACAATGAGCAGTTCTTC

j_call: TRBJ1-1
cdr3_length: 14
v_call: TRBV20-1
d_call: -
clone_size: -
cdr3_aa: CSARARLGPLDAFF
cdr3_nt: TGCAGTGCTAGAGCTCGGTTGGGACCCCTCGACGCTTTCTTT

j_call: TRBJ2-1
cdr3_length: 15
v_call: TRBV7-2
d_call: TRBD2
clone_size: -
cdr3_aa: CASSRGLAVNNEQFF
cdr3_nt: TGTGCCAGCAGCCGGGGACTAGCGGTTAACAATGAGCAGTTCTTC

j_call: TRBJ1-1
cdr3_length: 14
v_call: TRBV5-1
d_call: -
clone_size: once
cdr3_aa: CASSFSSGNTEAFF
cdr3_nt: TGCGCCAGCAGCTTTAGCTCAGGGAACACTGAAGCTTTCTTT

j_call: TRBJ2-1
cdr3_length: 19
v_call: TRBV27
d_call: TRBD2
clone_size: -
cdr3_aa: CASSLGAWGRVAGGNEQFF
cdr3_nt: TGTGCCAGCAGTTTAGGAGCCTGGGGAAGGGTAGCGGGGGGCAATGAGCAGTTCTTC

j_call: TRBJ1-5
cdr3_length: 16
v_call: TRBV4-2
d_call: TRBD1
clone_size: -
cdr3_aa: CASSQDPTGYNQPQHF
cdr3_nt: TGTGCCAGCAGCCAAGATCCGACAGGGTACAATCAGCCCCAGCATTTT

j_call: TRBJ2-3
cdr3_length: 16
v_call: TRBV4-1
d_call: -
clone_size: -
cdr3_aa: CASSQATGGRTDTQYF
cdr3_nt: TGCGCCAGCAGCCAAGCGACAGGCGGACGAACAGATACGCAGTATTTT

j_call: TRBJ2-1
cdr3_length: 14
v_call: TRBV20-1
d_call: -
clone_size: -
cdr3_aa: CSARDQGTPGEQFF
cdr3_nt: TGCAGTGCTAGAGATCAAGGGACTCCTGGTGAGCAGTTCTTC

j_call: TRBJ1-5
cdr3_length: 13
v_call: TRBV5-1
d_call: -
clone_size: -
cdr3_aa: CACSLGDRQPQHF
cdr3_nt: TGCGCCTGCAGCTTGGGGGACCGTCAGCCCCAGCATTTT

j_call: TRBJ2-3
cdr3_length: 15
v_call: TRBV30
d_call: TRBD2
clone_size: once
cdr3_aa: CASLATSGYTDTQYF
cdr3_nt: TGTGCCTCCCTGGCGACTAGCGGTTACACAGATACGCAGTATTTT

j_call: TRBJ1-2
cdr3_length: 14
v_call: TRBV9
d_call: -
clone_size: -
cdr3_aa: CASSQGTHTYGYTF
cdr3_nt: TGTGCCAGCAGCCAGGGGACACACACCTATGGCTACACCTTC

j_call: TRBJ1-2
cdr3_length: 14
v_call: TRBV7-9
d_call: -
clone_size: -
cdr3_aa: CASSSPEWRDGYTF
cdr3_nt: TGTGCCAGCAGCTCCCCAGAGTGGCGCGACGGCTACACCTTC

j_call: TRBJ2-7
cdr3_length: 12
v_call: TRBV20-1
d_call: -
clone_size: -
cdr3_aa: CSARDTQDEQYF
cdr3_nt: TGCAGTGCTAGAGATACTCAGGACGAGCAGTACTTC

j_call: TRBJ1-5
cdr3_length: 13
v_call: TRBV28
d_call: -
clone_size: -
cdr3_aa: CASVRELNQPQHF
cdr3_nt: TGTGCCAGCGTGAGGGAATTAAATCAGCCCCAGCATTTT

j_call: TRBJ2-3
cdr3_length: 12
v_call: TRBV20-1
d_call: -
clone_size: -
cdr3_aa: CSVQINTDTQYF
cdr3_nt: TGCAGTGTTCAGATAAACACAGATACGCAGTATTTT

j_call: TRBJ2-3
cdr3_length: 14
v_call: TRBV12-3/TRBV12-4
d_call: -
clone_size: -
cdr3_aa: CASSFLGGRDTQYF
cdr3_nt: TGTGCCAGCAGTTTTTTGGGGGGCCGGGATACGCAGTATTTT

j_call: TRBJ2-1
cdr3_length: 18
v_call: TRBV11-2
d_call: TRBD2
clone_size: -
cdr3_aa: CASSLRLAGGPRMDEQFF
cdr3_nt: TGTGCCAGCAGCTTAAGGCTAGCGGGAGGGCCTAGGATGGATGAGCAGTTCTTC

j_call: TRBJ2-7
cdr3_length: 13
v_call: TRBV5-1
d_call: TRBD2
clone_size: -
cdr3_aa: CASSKREYYEQYF
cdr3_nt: TGCGCCAGCAGTAAGCGGGAGTACTACGAGCAGTACTTC

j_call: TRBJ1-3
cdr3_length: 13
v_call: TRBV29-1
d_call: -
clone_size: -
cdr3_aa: CSVAAHAGNTIYF
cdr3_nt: TGCAGCGTTGCGGCCCACGCTGGAAACACCATATATTTT

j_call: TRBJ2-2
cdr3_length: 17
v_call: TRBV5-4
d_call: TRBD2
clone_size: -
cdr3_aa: CASSRHGGSPITGELFF
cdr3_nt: TGTGCCAGCAGCCGACACGGGGGGTCCCCTATCACCGGGGAGCTGTTTTTT

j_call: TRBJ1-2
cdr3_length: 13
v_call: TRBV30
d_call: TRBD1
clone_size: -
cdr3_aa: CAWSYRGRDGYTF
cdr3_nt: TGTGCCTGGTCATACAGGGGGCGGGATGGCTACACCTTC

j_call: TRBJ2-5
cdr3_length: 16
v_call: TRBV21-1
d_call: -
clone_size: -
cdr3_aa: CASSARTDQLQETQYF
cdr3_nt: TGTGCCAGCAGCGCACGGACAGACCAACTACAAGAGACCCAGTACTTC

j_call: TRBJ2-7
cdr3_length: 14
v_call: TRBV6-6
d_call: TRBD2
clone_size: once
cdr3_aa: CASKPGTRRHEQYF
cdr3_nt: TGTGCCAGTAAACCCGGGACTAGGAGACACGAGCAGTACTTC

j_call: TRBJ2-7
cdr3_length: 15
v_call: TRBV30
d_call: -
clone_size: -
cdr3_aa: CAWRGKGGRPYEQYF
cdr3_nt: TGTGCCTGGAGGGGGAAGGGGGGTCGGCCCTACGAGCAGTACTTC

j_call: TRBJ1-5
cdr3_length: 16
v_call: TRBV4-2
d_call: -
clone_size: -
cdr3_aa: CASSQDGGSSNQPQHF
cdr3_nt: TGTGCCAGCAGCCAAGATGGTGGGAGTAGCAATCAGCCCCAGCATTTT

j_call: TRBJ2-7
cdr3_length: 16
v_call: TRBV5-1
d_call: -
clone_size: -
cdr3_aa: CASSQNSGGRVFEQYF
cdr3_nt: TGCGCCAGCAGCCAAAATTCCGGGGGCCGCGTTTTTGAGCAGTACTTC

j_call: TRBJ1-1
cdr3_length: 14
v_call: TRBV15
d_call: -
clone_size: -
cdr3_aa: CATSSRGRNTEAFF
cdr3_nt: TGTGCCACCAGCAGCAGGGGCCGGAACACTGAAGCTTTCTTT

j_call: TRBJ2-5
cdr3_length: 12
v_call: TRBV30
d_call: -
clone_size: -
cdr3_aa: CAWGQFQETQYF
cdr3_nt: TGTGCCTGGGGACAGTTCCAAGAGACCCAGTACTTC

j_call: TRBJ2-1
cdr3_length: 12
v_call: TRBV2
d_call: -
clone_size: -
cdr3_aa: CASSDEGNEQFF
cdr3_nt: TGTGCCAGCAGTGATGAGGGCAATGAGCAGTTCTTC

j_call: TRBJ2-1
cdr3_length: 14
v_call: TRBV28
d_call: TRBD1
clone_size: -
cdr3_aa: CASSRGTGQDEQFF
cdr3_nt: TGTGCCAGCAGTCGAGGGACAGGGCAGGATGAGCAGTTCTTC

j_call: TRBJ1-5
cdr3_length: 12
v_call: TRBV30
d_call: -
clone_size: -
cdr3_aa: CAWSIGPQPQHF
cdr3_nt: TGTGCCTGGAGTATAGGCCCTCAGCCCCAGCATTTT

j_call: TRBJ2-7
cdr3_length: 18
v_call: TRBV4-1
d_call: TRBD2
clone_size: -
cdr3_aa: CASSQPVSVGTSGYEQYF
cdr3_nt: TGCGCCAGCAGCCAACCCGTTTCAGTCGGGACTAGCGGGTACGAGCAGTACTTC

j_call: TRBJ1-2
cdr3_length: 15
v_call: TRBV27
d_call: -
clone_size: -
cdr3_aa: CASSLRTSEDYGYTF
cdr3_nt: TGTGCCAGCAGTTTAAGGACCTCTGAAGACTATGGCTACACCTTC